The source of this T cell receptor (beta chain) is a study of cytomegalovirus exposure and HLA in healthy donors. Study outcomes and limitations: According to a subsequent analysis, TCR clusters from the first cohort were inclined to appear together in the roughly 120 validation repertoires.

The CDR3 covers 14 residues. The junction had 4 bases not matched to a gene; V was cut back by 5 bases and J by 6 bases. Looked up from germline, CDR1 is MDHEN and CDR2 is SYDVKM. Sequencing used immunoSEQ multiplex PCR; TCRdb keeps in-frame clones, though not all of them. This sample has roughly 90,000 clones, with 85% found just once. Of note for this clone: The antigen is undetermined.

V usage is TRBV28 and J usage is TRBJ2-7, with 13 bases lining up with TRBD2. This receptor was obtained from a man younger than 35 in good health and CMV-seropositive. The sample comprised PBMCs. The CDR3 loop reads CASSPRTSGSEQYV. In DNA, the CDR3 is TGTGCCAGCAGTCCAAGGACTAGCGGGAGCGAGCAGTACGTC.